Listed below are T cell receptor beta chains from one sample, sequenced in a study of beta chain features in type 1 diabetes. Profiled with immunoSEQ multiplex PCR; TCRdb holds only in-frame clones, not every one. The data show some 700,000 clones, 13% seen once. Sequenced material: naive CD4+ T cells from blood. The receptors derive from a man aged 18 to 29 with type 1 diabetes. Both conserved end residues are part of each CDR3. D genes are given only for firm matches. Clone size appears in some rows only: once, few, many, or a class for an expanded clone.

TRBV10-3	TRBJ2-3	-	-	CAISESKVDTQYF	TGTGCCATCAGTGAGTCAAAGGTAGATACGCAGTATTTT
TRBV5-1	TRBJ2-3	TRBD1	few	CASSPTGIKTDTQYF	TGCGCCAGCAGCCCGACAGGGATTAAAACAGATACGCAGTATTTT
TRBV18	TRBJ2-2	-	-	CASSPYGGVSTGELFF	TGTGCCAGCTCCCCTTATGGAGGTGTCAGCACCGGGGAGCTGTTTTTT
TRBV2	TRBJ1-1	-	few	CASSTGFDTEAFF	TGTGCCAGCAGCACAGGGTTCGACACTGAAGCTTTCTTT
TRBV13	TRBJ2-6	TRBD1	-	CASSLLAGGSGANVLTF	TGTGCCAGCAGCTTATTGGCAGGGGGCTCTGGGGCCAACGTCCTGACTTTC
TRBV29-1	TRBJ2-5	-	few	CSVGGGQETQYF	TGCAGCGTTGGAGGAGGACAAGAGACCCAGTACTTC
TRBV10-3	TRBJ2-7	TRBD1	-	CATRTGDYEQYF	TGTGCCACTAGGACAGGGGACTACGAGCAGTACTTC
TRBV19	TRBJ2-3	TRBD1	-	CASSAGTGRDTQYF	TGTGCCAGTAGTGCCGGGACAGGAAGAGATACGCAGTATTTT
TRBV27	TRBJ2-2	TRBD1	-	CASSPRAGTGFSGELFF	TGTGCCAGCAGTCCAAGAGCCGGGACAGGGTTCAGCGGGGAGCTGTTTTTT
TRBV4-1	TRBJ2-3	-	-	CASSQEGSDRLTDTQYF	TGCGCCAGCAGCCAAGAGGGATCCGACAGACTAACAGATACGCAGTATTTT